A selection of T cell receptor beta chains follows, all from one sample in a study of spatial heterogeneity in lung cancer. One entry per CDR3 protein results from TCRdb running MiXCR on the 5' RACE reads. Among more than 65,000 distinct CDR3 sequences listed, around 12% were seen once. This sample comprised PBMCs, obtained at surgery. The receptors were sampled from a male donor with early-stage non-small cell lung cancer. Each CDR3 is given with its conserved first and last residue. The order of the fields is V gene, D gene, J gene, clone size, CDR3 DNA, CDR3 protein. A D gene is named only where the DNA matches it firmly. The size of a clone is reported for some rows only, either as once, few or many, or as a class for expanded clones.

V gene: TRBV5-1
D gene: .
J gene: TRBJ2-2
clone size: .
CDR3 DNA: TGCGCCAGCAGCTTCCGGGACTGGAACACCGGGGAGCTGTTTTTT
CDR3 protein: CASSFRDWNTGELFF

V gene: TRBV2
D gene: TRBD1
J gene: TRBJ1-1
clone size: few
CDR3 DNA: TGTGCCAGCAGTGAACAGGGGGCAAACACTGAAGCTTTCTTT
CDR3 protein: CASSEQGANTEAFF

V gene: TRBV24-1
D gene: TRBD1
J gene: TRBJ2-3
clone size: .
CDR3 DNA: TGTGCCACCAGTGATTTGCGGGACAGGGGAACAGATACGCAGTATTTT
CDR3 protein: CATSDLRDRGTDTQYF

V gene: TRBV6-1
D gene: TRBD2
J gene: TRBJ2-1
clone size: few
CDR3 DNA: TGTGCCAGCAGCCCGGGACTAGCAATAGACAATGAGCAGTTCTTC
CDR3 protein: CASSPGLAIDNEQFF

V gene: TRBV28
D gene: .
J gene: TRBJ1-1
clone size: many
CDR3 DNA: TGTGCCAGCACCAAAGACAGGCCGAACACTGAAGCTTTCTTT
CDR3 protein: CASTKDRPNTEAFF

V gene: TRBV5-5
D gene: .
J gene: TRBJ2-7
clone size: few
CDR3 DNA: TGTGCCAGCAGCTACCCCCCTGACTACGAGCAGTACTTC
CDR3 protein: CASSYPPDYEQYF

V gene: TRBV29-1
D gene: .
J gene: TRBJ1-2
clone size: few
CDR3 DNA: TGCAGCGTTGGGGTAACAGGCAGCTATGGCTACACCTTC
CDR3 protein: CSVGVTGSYGYTF

V gene: TRBV28
D gene: .
J gene: TRBJ1-1
clone size: .
CDR3 DNA: TGTGCCAGCTACGGTGGGACCGAAGCTTTCTTT
CDR3 protein: CASYGGTEAFF

V gene: TRBV6-6
D gene: .
J gene: TRBJ2-5
clone size: .
CDR3 DNA: TGTGCCAGCAGTTCGGCGACAGGGAGGATGGAGACCCAGTACTTC
CDR3 protein: CASSSATGRMETQYF

V gene: TRBV25-1
D gene: .
J gene: TRBJ2-5
clone size: .
CDR3 DNA: TGTGCCAGCAGTGAATTAGGGCAGGGGCCACAAGAGACCCAGTACTTC
CDR3 protein: CASSELGQGPQETQYF

V gene: TRBV2
D gene: .
J gene: TRBJ1-4
clone size: few
CDR3 DNA: TGTGCCAGCAGTGGGCAGGCAGCAACTAATGAAAAACTGTTTTTT
CDR3 protein: CASSGQAATNEKLFF

V gene: TRBV5-6
D gene: TRBD1
J gene: TRBJ1-5
clone size: many
CDR3 DNA: TGTGCCAGCAGCCTTGGCGGCAGGGGGCATCAGCCCCAGCATTTT
CDR3 protein: CASSLGGRGHQPQHF

V gene: TRBV10-1
D gene: .
J gene: TRBJ2-2
clone size: .
CDR3 DNA: TGCGCCAGCAGTGAGGTAGCGGACTCTACCGGGGAGCTGTTTTTT
CDR3 protein: CASSEVADSTGELFF

V gene: TRBV4-1
D gene: .
J gene: TRBJ2-6
clone size: few
CDR3 DNA: TGCGCCAGCAGCCAATTGCCTGGGGCCAACGTCCTGACTTTC
CDR3 protein: CASSQLPGANVLTF

V gene: TRBV10-2
D gene: .
J gene: TRBJ1-3
clone size: .
CDR3 DNA: TGCGCCAGCTCCGTCGGAAACACCATATATTTT
CDR3 protein: CASSVGNTIYF

V gene: TRBV7-3
D gene: .
J gene: TRBJ2-2
clone size: .
CDR3 DNA: TGTGCCAGCAGCTTAGGGGACACCGGGGAGCTGTTTTTT
CDR3 protein: CASSLGDTGELFF

V gene: TRBV7-2
D gene: TRBD2
J gene: TRBJ2-3
clone size: .
CDR3 DNA: TGTGCCAGCAGCTTAGGGGAAACTAGCGGGGGGTTCGATACGCAGTATTTT
CDR3 protein: CASSLGETSGGFDTQYF

V gene: TRBV29-1
D gene: .
J gene: TRBJ2-3
clone size: .
CDR3 DNA: TGCAGCGTCGTCGGGACACCCCCCGATACGCAGTATTTT
CDR3 protein: CSVVGTPPDTQYF

V gene: TRBV29-1
D gene: .
J gene: TRBJ1-4
clone size: few
CDR3 DNA: TGCAGCGTTGGGCCAGCGCTGAATGAAAAACTGTTTTTT
CDR3 protein: CSVGPALNEKLFF

V gene: TRBV12-3/TRBV12-4
D gene: TRBD1
J gene: TRBJ2-4
clone size: .
CDR3 DNA: TGTGCCAGCAGTGTAACAGGGGGAAACATTCAGTACTTC
CDR3 protein: CASSVTGGNIQYF

V gene: TRBV20-1
D gene: .
J gene: TRBJ1-1
clone size: .
CDR3 DNA: TGCAGTGCTAGAGATCCACAGGCGAACACTGAAGCTTTCTTT
CDR3 protein: CSARDPQANTEAFF

V gene: TRBV6-2/TRBV6-3
D gene: TRBD2
J gene: TRBJ2-1
clone size: .
CDR3 DNA: TGTGCCAGCTCCAGTAGAGCGGGAGCTTATGAGCAGTTCTTC
CDR3 protein: CASSSRAGAYEQFF